This entry lists 13 T cell receptor beta chains sequenced from one sample in a study of T cell responses to AZD1222 COVID-19 vaccine. Produced via immunoSEQ multiplex PCR; TCRdb's table is partial and in-frame only. The top ten clones hold approximately 5% of a sample with around 89,000 clones, around nine tenths of them seen once. This specimen was peripheral blood, taken 28 days after the second AZD1222 dose. The receptors derive from an adult who received the AZD1222 COVID-19 vaccine.

This chain connects TRBV7-9 to TRBJ2-3, with a possible D match to TRBD1 (6 bases). Trimming removed 5 bases at V and 2 bases at J, with 14 bases between. CDR1 is SEHNR and CDR2 is FQNEAQ in the germline V gene (reference sequence). This CDR3 comprises 15 residues. CDR3 coding DNA: TGTGCCAGCAGCAGGACAGTCGGGGCCACAGATACGCAGTATTTT. This gives the protein CASSRTVGATDTQYF.

The chain couples TRBV6-1 to TRBJ1-2; no definite D call. The CDR3 is made up of 11 amino acids. Looked up from germline, CDR1 is MNHNS and CDR2 is SASEGT. V lost 3 bases to trimming and J lost 5 bases, with 4 bases between them. CDR3: CASSEFYGYTF. The CDR3 bases are TGTGCCAGCAGTGAGTTTTATGGCTACACCTTC.

The V and J genes are TRBV6-5 and TRBJ1-2, with 9 bases that match TRBD1. The trim removed 6 bases at V and 6 bases at J, leaving 11 bases unmatched. The germline V gene encodes CDR1 MNHEY and CDR2 SVGAGI. The CDR3 runs to 15 residues. The CDR3 region is CASSEKGTGSNGYTF. As DNA, the CDR3 is TGTGCCAGCAGCGAGAAAGGGACAGGGAGTAATGGCTACACCTTC.

The chain employs TRBV5-1 and TRBJ1-4; D may be TRBD1 (6 bases). The CDR3 has 16 residues. Germline V lookup: CDR1 SGHRS, CDR2 YFSETQ. Trimming cost V 3 bases and J 5 bases, with 17 bases left between them. The DNA of the CDR3 is TGCGCCAGCAGCTCCATGCCTCAGGGGAGGAATGAAAAACTGTTTTTT. This encodes CASSSMPQGRNEKLFF.

This clone has just one count. This chain's CDR3 is CASSLQSPEGSIYF. CDR3 sequence (DNA): TGCGCCAGCAGCTTGCAATCCCCGGAGGGGAGCATATATTTT. The chain is built from TRBV5-1 and TRBJ1-3; TRBD1 is a possible D gene (5 bases). Germline CDR1 SGHRS, CDR2 YFSETQ. The V end was cut by 1 base, the J end by 12 bases, with 17 bases between. This CDR3 spans 14 amino acids.

The rearrangement joins TRBV15 to TRBJ1-6, with D tentatively TRBD1 (5 bases). The germline V gene has CDR1 LNHNV and CDR2 YYDKDF (reference sequence). The germline V and J ends were trimmed by 5 bases and 10 bases, with 9 bases remaining between them. This CDR3 has 12 residues. The CDR3 loop is CATSQGESPLHF. CDR3 DNA: TGTGCCACCAGCCAGGGTGAGTCACCCCTCCACTTT.

The chain is built from TRBV11-2 and TRBJ2-7; D is perhaps TRBD1 (6 bases). The V gene lost 7 bases and the J gene lost 0 bases, with 22 bases spanning the gap. Germline V gives CDR1 SGHAT, CDR2 FQNNGV. This CDR3 spans 17 amino acids. CDR3 sequence: CASTFDNRASSSYEQYF. The CDR3 nucleotides are TGTGCCAGCACCTTCGACAACAGGGCCTCTAGCTCCTACGAGCAGTACTTC.

The chain carries TRBV7-2 and TRBJ1-6; 8 positions match TRBD1. The J segment lost 9 bases and the V segment lost 5 bases, leaving 6 bases of the junction unmatched. Germline V lookup: CDR1 SGHTA, CDR2 FQGNSA. The CDR3 consists of 14 residues. The chain's CDR3 is CASSPQGASSPLHF. The DNA of the CDR3 is TGTGCCAGCAGCCCGCAGGGGGCGTCTTCACCCCTCCACTTT.

This chain joins TRBV27 and TRBJ2-5, with D tentatively TRBD1 or TRBD2 (5 bases each). CDR1 and CDR2 from the germline V gene are MNHEY and SMNVEV (reference sequence). The length of the CDR3 is 17 residues. Trimming pared 5 bases from V and 5 bases from J, leaving 24 bases between. The CDR3 region has the DNA TGTGCCAGCAGTCACCCCACCGGGCGGTGGGGGTGGGAGACCCAGTACTTC. It specifies CASSHPTGRWGWETQYF.

This chain uses TRBV7-9 with TRBJ2-3; 9 bases agree with TRBD2. The germline CDR1 and CDR2 sequences are SEHNR and FQNEAQ (reference sequence). The CDR3 runs to 15 residues. Trimming at V came to 4 bases and at J to 3 bases, leaving 5 bases not matched to a gene. CDR3 bases: TGTGCCAGCAGCTCGGGACTAGCACTGACAGATACGCAGTATTTT. It translates to CASSSGLALTDTQYF.

This clone showed up just once. V and J are TRBV6-5 and TRBJ1-2; D possibly corresponds to TRBD1 (5 bases). CDR3 length: 12 amino acids. V was pared by 4 bases and J by 8 bases, with 11 bases between. Germline values: CDR1 MNHEY, CDR2 SVGAGI. CDR3 coding DNA: TGTGCCAGCAGTTTCGACAGAGAAGGCTACACCTTC. This codes for CASSFDREGYTF.

This chain joins TRBV5-6 and TRBJ1-2; 7 bases are a match to TRBD1. The CDR3 loop spans 14 amino acids. V trimming: 4 bases; J trimming: 7 bases; junction bases outside the gene matches: 10. CDR1 is SGHDT, CDR2 YYEEEE, per germline. The DNA of the CDR3 is TGTGCCAGCAGCCCACCGGGACAGATAGGTGGCTACACCTTC. This encodes CASSPPGQIGGYTF.

This rearrangement joins TRBV5-1 to TRBJ2-3; 10 bases are shared with TRBD2. CDR1 SGHRS and CDR2 YFSETQ come from the germline V gene. CDR3 size: 16 residues. V was pared by 0 bases and J by 1 base, with 2 bases of the junction left unmatched. CDR3 sequence (DNA): TGCGCCAGCAGCTTGGTTCTAGCGGGGGGCACAGATACGCAGTATTTT. It is translated as CASSLVLAGGTDTQYF.